The T cell receptor (beta chain) described here comes from a study of blood T cell repertoires in COVID-19. Looking at the study overall: Acute and convalescent COVID-19 samples came from the United States, Italy and Spain.

This clone occurred once. The protocol was immunoSEQ multiplex PCR, while the TCRdb copy is restricted to in-frame clones and leaves out a portion. Among around 470,000 clones listed, around 91% were seen once. V dropped 0 bases and J dropped 2 bases, with 16 bases sitting between them. CDR3 size: 17 residues. Germline assignment: CDR1 LGHNA and CDR2 YNFKEQ. The receptor's source is a man aged 18 to 30 who had recovered from COVID-19. The sample comprised PBMCs or T cells enriched from blood (not recorded which). This chain links TRBV4-2 with TRBJ2-5; D is possibly TRBD1 (6 bases). The CDR3 bases are TGTGCCAGCAGCCAAGAAAACCCTTACACAGGGCAAGAGACCCAGTACTTC. Translated: CASSQENPYTGQETQYF.